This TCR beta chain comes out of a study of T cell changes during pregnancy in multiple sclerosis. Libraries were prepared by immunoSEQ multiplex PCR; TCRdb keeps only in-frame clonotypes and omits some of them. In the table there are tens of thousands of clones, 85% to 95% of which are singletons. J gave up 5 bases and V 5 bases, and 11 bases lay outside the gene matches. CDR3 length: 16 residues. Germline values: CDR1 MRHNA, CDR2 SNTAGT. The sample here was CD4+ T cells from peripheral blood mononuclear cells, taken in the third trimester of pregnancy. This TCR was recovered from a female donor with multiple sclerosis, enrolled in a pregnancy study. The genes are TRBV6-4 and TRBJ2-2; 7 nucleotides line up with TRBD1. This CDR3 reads CASSPHKSTGTGELFF. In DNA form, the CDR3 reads TGTGCCAGCAGTCCCCATAAATCGACAGGGACCGGGGAGCTGTTTTTT.